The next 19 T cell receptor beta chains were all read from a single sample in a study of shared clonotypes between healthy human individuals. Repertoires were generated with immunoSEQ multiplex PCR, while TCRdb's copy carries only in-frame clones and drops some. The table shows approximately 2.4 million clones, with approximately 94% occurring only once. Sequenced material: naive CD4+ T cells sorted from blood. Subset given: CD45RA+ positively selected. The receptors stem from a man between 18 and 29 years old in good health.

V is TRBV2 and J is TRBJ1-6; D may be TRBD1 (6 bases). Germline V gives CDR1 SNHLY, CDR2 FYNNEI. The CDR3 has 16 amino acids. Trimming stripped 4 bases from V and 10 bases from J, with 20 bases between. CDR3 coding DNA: TGTGCCAGCAGTGGCATGACCGGGACACTATCCTCACCCCTCCACTTT. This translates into CASSGMTGTLSSPLHF.

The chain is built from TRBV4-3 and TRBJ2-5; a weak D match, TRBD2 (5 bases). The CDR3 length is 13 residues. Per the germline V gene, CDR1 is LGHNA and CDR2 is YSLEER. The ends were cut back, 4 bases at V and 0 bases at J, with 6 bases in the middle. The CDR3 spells CASSRENQETQYF. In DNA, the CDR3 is TGCGCCAGCAGCCGGGAGAACCAAGAGACCCAGTACTTC.

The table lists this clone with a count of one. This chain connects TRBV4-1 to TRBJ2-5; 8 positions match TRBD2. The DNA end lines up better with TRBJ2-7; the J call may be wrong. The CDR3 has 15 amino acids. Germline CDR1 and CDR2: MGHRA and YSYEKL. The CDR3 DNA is TGCGCCAGCAGCCATGCGGGACTAGGCCCCTACGAGCAGTACTTC. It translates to CASSHAGLGPYEQYF.

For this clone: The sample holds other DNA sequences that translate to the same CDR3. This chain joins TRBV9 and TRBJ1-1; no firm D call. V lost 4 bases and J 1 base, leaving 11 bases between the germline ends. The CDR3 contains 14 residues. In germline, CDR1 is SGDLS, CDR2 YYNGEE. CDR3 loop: CASSPRTANTEAFF. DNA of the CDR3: TGTGCCAGCAGCCCGAGGACGGCGAACACTGAAGCTTTCTTT. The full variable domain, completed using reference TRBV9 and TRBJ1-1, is DSGVTQTPKHLITATGQRVTLRCSPRSGDLSVYWYQQSLDQGLQFLIQYYNGEERAKGNILERFSAQQFPDLHSELNLSSLELGDSALYFCASSPRTANTEAFFGQGTRLTVV.

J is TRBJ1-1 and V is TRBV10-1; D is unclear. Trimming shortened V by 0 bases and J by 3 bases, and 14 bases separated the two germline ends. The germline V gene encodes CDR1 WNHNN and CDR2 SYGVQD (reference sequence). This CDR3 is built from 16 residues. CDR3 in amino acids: CASSESNLGGDTEAFF. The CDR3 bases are TGCGCCAGCAGTGAGTCCAATCTAGGCGGGGACACTGAAGCTTTCTTT.

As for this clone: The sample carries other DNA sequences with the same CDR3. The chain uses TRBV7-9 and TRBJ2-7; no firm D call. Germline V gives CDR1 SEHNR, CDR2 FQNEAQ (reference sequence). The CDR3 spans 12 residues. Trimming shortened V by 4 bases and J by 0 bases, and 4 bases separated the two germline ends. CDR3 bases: TGTGCCAGCAGCTCCAGCTCCTACGAGCAGTACTTC. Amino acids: CASSSSSYEQYF.

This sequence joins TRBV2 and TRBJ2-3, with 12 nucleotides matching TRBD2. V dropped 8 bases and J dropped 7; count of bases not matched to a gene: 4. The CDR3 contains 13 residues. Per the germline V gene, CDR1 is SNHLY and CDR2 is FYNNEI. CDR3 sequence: CASVGLAGYTQYF. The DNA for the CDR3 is TGTGCCAGCGTCGGACTAGCGGGATATACGCAGTATTTT. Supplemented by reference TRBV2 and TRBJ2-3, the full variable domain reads EPEVTQTPSHQVTQMGQEVILRCVPISNHLYFYWYRQILGQKVEFLVSFYNNEISEKSEIFDDQFSVERPDGSNFTLKIRSTKLEDSAMYFCASVGLAGYTQYFGPGTRLTVL.

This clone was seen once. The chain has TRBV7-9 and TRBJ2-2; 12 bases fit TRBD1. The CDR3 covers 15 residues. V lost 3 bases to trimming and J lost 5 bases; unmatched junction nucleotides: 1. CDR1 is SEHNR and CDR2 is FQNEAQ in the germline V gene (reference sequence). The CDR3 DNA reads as TGTGCCAGCAGCTTGGGACAGGGGGCGACCGGGGAGCTGTTTTTT. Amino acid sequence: CASSLGQGATGELFF.

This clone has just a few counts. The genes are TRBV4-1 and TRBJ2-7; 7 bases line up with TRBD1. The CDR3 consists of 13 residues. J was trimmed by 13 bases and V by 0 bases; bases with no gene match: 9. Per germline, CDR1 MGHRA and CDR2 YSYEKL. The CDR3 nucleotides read TGCGCCAGCAGCCAAGACCGACAGGGCTTGGTTTACTTC. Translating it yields CASSQDRQGLVYF.

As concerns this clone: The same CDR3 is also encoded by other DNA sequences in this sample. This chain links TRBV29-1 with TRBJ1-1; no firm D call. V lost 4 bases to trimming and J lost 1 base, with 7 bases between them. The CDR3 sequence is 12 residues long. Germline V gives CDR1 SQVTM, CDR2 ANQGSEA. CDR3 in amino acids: CSVGEGNTEAFF. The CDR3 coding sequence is TGCAGCGTTGGGGAGGGGAACACTGAAGCTTTCTTT.

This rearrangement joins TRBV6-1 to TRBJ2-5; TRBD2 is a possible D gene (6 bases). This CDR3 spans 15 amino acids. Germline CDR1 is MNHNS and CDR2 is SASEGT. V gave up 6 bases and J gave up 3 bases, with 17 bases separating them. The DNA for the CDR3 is TGTGCCAGCAGGAATCTCGCTCGGAGGGAAGAGACCCAGTACTTC. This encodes CASRNLARREETQYF.

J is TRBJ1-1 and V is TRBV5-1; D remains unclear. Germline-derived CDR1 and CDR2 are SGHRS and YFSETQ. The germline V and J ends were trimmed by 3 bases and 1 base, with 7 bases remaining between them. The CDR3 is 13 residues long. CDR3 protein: CASSYGENTEAFF. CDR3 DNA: TGCGCCAGCAGCTATGGAGAGAACACTGAAGCTTTCTTT.

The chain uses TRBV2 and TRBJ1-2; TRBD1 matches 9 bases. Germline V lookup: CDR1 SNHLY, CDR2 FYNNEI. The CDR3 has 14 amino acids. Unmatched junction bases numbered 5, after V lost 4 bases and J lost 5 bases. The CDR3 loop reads CASSGTGTGYGYTF. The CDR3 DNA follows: TGTGCCAGCAGTGGCACCGGGACAGGGTATGGCTACACCTTC.

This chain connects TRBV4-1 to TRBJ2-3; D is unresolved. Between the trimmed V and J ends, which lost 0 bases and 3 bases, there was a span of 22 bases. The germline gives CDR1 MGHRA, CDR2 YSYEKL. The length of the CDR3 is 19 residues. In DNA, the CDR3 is TGCGCCAGCAGCCAAGATTTTGGTATCAGTACGATTTGGACAGATACGCAGTATTTT. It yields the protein CASSQDFGISTIWTDTQYF.

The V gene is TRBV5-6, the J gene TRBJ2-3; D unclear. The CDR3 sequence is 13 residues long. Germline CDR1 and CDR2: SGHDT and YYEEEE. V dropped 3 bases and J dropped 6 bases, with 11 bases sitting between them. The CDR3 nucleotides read TGTGCCAGCAGCTGGGGTAGTGGCGATACGCAGTATTTT. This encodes CASSWGSGDTQYF.

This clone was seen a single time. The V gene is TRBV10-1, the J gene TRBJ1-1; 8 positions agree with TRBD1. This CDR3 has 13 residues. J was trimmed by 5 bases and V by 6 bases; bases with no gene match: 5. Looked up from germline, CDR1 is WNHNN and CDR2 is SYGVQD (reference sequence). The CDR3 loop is CASRFGQGTEAFF. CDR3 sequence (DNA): TGCGCCAGCAGGTTCGGACAGGGTACTGAAGCTTTCTTT.

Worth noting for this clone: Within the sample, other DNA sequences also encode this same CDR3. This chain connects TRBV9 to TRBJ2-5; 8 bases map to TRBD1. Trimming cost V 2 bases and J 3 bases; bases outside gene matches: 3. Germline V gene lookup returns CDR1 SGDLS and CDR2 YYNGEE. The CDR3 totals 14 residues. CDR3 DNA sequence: TGTGCCAGCAGCGTCAACAGGGGGGAAGAGACCCAGTACTTC. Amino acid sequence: CASSVNRGEETQYF.

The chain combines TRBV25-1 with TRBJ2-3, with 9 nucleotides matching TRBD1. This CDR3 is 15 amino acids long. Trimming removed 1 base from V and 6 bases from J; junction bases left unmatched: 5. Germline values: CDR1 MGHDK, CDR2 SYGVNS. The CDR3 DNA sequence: TGTGCCAGCAGTGAATTTACAGGGGGCCGGGATACGCAGTATTTT. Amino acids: CASSEFTGGRDTQYF.

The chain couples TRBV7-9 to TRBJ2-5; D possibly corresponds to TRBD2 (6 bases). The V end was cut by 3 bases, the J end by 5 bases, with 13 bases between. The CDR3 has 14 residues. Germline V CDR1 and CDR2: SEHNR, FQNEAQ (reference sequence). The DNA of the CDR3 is TGTGCCAGCAGCTTTGACGGGGGTTACGAGACCCAGTACTTC. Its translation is CASSFDGGYETQYF. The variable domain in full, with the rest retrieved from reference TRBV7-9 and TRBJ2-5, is DTGVSQNPRHKITKRGQNVTFRCDPISEHNRLYWYRQTLGQGPEFLTYFQNEAQLEKSRLLSDRFSAERPKGSFSTLEIQRTEQGDSAMYLCASSFDGGYETQYFGPGTRLLVL.